This T cell receptor (beta chain) comes out of a study of cytomegalovirus exposure and HLA in healthy donors. PCR was performed using 60 Vbeta and 13 Jbeta primers. Produced via immunoSEQ multiplex PCR; TCRdb's table is partial and in-frame only. This table holds 150,000 or so clones, about 75% found once. This receptor was identified in a woman in her thirties or forties in good health and CMV-seropositive. Sequenced: PBMCs.

The CDR3 DNA follows: TGTGCCAGCACCGAGGGTCTCGCATACTCAATGGGCTACACCTTC. It translates to CASTEGLAYSMGYTF. The chain recombines TRBV11-2 with TRBJ1-2; no clear D gene. The CDR3 runs to 15 residues. V lost 7 bases and J 8 bases, leaving 23 bases between the germline ends. Looked up from germline, CDR1 is SGHAT and CDR2 is FQNNGV.